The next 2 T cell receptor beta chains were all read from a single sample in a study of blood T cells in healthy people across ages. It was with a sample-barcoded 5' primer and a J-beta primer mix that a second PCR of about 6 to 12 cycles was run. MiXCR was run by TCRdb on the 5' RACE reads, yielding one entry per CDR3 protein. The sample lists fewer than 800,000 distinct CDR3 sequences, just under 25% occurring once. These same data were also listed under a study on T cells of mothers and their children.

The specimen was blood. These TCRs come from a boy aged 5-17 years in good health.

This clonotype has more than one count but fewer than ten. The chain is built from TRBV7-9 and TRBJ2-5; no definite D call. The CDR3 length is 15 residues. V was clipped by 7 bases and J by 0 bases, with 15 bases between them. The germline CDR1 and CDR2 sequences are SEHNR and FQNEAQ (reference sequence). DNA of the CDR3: TGTGCCAGCACCGTGATCCTTATCGACCAAGAGACCCAGTACTTC. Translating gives CASTVILIDQETQYF.

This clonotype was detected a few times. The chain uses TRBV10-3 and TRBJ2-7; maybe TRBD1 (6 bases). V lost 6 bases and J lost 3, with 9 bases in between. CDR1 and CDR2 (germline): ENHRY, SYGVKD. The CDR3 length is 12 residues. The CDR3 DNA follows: TGTGCCATCAGCCGACAGGACTACGAGCAGTACTTC. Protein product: CAISRQDYEQYF.